Listed below are T cell receptor beta chains from one sample, sequenced in a study of technical replicates of blood from several donors. Using immunoSEQ multiplex PCR, the repertoire was profiled, and TCRdb retains in-frame clones only, with some absent. The data contain about 75,000 clones, about 97% of them singletons. Sequencing was carried out using T cells isolated from PBMCs. These receptors came from a human donor in good health. Both conserved end residues are part of each CDR3. D genes are given only for firm matches. Not all rows give a size; the values are once, few, many and, for expanded clones, a class.

size,V,D,J,CDR3,DNA
NA,TRBV6-6,NA,TRBJ1-1,CASSQGEAFF,TGTGCCAGCAGTCAGGGTGAAGCTTTCTTT
NA,TRBV7-9,TRBD1,TRBJ1-4,CASSTTTGGGEKLFF,TGTGCCAGCAGCACCACCACAGGGGGTGGCGAAAAACTGTTTTTT
once,TRBV30,NA,TRBJ1-1,CAWSRLNTEGVAFF,TGTGCCTGGAGTAGGCTGAACACTGAGGGGGTGGCTTTCTTT
NA,TRBV7-9,NA,TRBJ2-7,CASSAAYEQYF,TGTGCCAGCAGCGCGGCCTACGAGCAGTACTTC
NA,TRBV27,NA,TRBJ1-1,CASSSPGKNTEAFF,TGTGCCAGCAGTTCCCCCGGGAAGAACACTGAAGCTTTCTTT
NA,TRBV5-5,NA,TRBJ1-2,CASSTDTNYGYTF,TGTGCCAGCAGCACGGACACTAACTATGGCTACACCTTC
NA,TRBV4-2,TRBD2,TRBJ2-7,CASSLESGTGWLEQYF,TGTGCCAGCAGCCTAGAAAGCGGGACGGGGTGGTTAGAGCAGTACTTC
once,TRBV7-9,TRBD1,TRBJ2-2,CASSPDRFTGELFF,TGTGCCAGCAGCCCGGACAGGTTCACCGGGGAGCTGTTTTTT
NA,TRBV5-5,TRBD1,TRBJ2-1,CASSHATGGYFYNEQFF,TGTGCCAGCAGCCACGCGACAGGGGGCTATTTCTACAATGAGCAGTTCTTC
NA,TRBV6-5,NA,TRBJ1-6,CASSYTAHNSPLHF,TGTGCCAGCAGTTACACAGCACATAATTCACCCCTCCACTTT
NA,TRBV15,NA,TRBJ2-3,CATSSLRLEGTDTQYF,TGTGCCACCAGCAGCCTGCGACTAGAGGGCACAGATACGCAGTATTTT
NA,TRBV7-7,TRBD2,TRBJ2-3,CASSLGRLADSTDTQYF,TGTGCTAGCAGCTTAGGCCGACTAGCGGACAGCACAGATACGCAGTATTTT
once,TRBV2,NA,TRBJ2-5,CASKIGRGRGQETQYF,TGTGCCAGCAAGATCGGGAGGGGGCGCGGGCAAGAGACCCAGTACTTC
NA,TRBV5-4,NA,TRBJ1-1,CASSLGQTNTEAFF,TGTGCCAGCAGCTTGGGACAAACGAACACTGAAGCTTTCTTT
once,TRBV5-6,NA,TRBJ1-3,CASSKDTLGNTIYF,TGTGCCAGCAGCAAAGACACTCTCGGAAACACCATATATTTT
NA,TRBV11-3,TRBD1,TRBJ2-6,CASSFAGGSGANVLTF,TGTGCCAGCAGCTTCGCAGGGGGTTCCGGGGCCAACGTCCTGACTTTC
NA,TRBV27,NA,TRBJ1-6,CASSLAQYIPLHF,TGTGCCAGCAGTTTGGCACAGTACATACCCCTCCACTTT
once,TRBV11-2,NA,TRBJ2-4,CASRTSGEWGIQYF,TGTGCCAGCAGAACCTCAGGGGAGTGGGGCATTCAGTACTTC
NA,TRBV11-2,NA,TRBJ2-4,CASSDPRVRGVNIQYF,TGTGCCAGCAGCGACCCCAGGGTCAGGGGAGTAAACATTCAGTACTTC
NA,TRBV9,TRBD2,TRBJ2-7,CASSPGGGAVYEQYF,TGTGCCAGCAGCCCGGGGGGGGGAGCGGTCTACGAGCAGTACTTC
NA,TRBV30,TRBD2,TRBJ2-1,CARTTSGLGPNEQFF,TGTGCCCGAACCACTAGCGGGCTGGGCCCCAATGAGCAGTTCTTC
NA,TRBV10-3,NA,TRBJ1-1,CAISELGRTAGGATEAFF,TGTGCCATCAGTGAGCTGGGCCGAACGGCTGGGGGGGCCACTGAAGCTTTCTTT
NA,TRBV7-9,TRBD2,TRBJ2-7,CASAGTSDYEQYF,TGTGCCAGCGCTGGGACTAGCGACTACGAGCAGTACTTC
NA,TRBV9,TRBD2,TRBJ2-2,CASSVGLAGPGELFF,TGTGCCAGCAGCGTAGGGCTAGCGGGGCCCGGGGAGCTGTTTTTT
NA,TRBV6-5,NA,TRBJ1-2,CASRPGTPDSYGYTF,TGTGCCAGCAGACCCGGGACACCCGATTCCTATGGCTACACCTTC
NA,TRBV6-1,NA,TRBJ1-1,CASSVQGVFLNTEAFF,TGTGCCAGCAGTGTCCAAGGAGTCTTCTTGAACACTGAAGCTTTCTTT
once,TRBV11-2,TRBD1,TRBJ2-7,CASSLVSGGIYEQYF,TGTGCCAGCAGCTTAGTGTCAGGGGGCATTTACGAGCAGTACTTC